The T cell receptor beta chain under discussion was sequenced for a study of shared clonotypes between healthy human individuals. Trimming removed 4 bases from V and 5 bases from J, with 20 bases in between. This CDR3 comprises 16 residues. Germline V gene data show CDR1 as SGHTA and CDR2 as FQGTGA. The protocol was immunoSEQ multiplex PCR, while the TCRdb copy is restricted to in-frame clones and leaves out a portion. The sample lists more than 2 million clones; approximately 92% were seen once. It was CD45RO-negative cells, positively selected for CCR7, that made up naive CD8 cells, with terminally differentiated effector memory CD45RA+ cells excluded.

The chain carries TRBV7-3 and TRBJ2-5; the D gene is possibly TRBD1 (6 bases). Material for sequencing was naive CD8+ T cells from PBMCs. The sequence was obtained from a young man in good health. Some clones in this sample may be carry-over from other donors' samples. CDR3: CASSSRQEVDPETQYF. CDR3 bases: TGTGCCAGCAGCTCCCGACAGGAAGTCGATCCGGAGACCCAGTACTTC.